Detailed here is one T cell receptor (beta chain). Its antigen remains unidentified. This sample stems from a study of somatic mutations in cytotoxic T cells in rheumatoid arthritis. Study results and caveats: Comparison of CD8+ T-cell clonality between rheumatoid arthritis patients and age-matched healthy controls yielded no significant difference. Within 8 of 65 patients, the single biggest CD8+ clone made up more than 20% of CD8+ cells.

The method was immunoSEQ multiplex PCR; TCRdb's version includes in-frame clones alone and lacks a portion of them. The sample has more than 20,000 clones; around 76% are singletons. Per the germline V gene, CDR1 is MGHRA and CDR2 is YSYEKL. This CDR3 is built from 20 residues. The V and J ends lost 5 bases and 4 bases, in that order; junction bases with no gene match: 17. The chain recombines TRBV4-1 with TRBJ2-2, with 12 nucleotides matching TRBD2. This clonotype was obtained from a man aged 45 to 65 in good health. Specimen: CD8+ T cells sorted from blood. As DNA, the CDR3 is TGCGCCAGCAGCTACCCAGGGGAATCTAGCGGGAGGGTTGTCACCGGGGAGCTGTTTTTT. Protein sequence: CASSYPGESSGRVVTGELFF.